This entry lists 24 T cell receptor beta chains sequenced from one sample in a study of blood T cell repertoires in COVID-19 (dated by TCRdb to about 2020). The method was the immunoSEQ multiplex PCR assay. Imported from immuneACCESS, the table was reduced by TCRdb to in-frame sequences with V and J called. These copies leave out some clones; in studies compared against another copy, an unresolved V gene accounts for under half, and the cause of the remainder is not known. The sample data list about 230,000 clones, and about nine tenths of these were observed just once. The top ten clonotypes cover roughly 4% of the sample. The sequencing input was PBMCs or T cells enriched from blood (not recorded which). These receptors came from a young woman with acute COVID-19.

The genes are TRBV6-5 and TRBJ2-3, with a possible D match to TRBD1 (6 bases). The V end was cut by 1 base, the J end by 5 bases, with 13 bases between. The CDR3 runs to 15 residues. Germline V lookup: CDR1 MNHEY, CDR2 SVGAGI. CDR3 DNA sequence: TGTGCCAGCAGTTACTGGGCAGGGGTCGGAGATACGCAGTATTTT. The encoded protein is CASSYWAGVGDTQYF.

There are a few counts of this clone. The chain joins TRBV10-3 to TRBJ1-1; 10 nucleotides align to TRBD1. The length of the CDR3 is 14 residues. Germline CDR1 and CDR2: ENHRY and SYGVKD. V trimming: 4 bases; J trimming: 1 base; junction bases outside the gene matches: 0. The CDR3 reads CAISGQGANTEAFF. CDR3 in DNA: TGTGCCATCAGTGGACAGGGGGCGAACACTGAAGCTTTCTTT.

The count of this clone is one. The V gene is TRBV29-1, the J gene TRBJ1-2; D might be TRBD1 (5 bases). The CDR3 totals 12 residues. CDR1 is SQVTM, CDR2 ANQGSEA, per germline. V was cut by 5 bases and J by 2 bases, with 9 bases left in between. The CDR3 nucleotides read TGCAGCGTTTTTCAGGGAAACTATGGCTACACCTTC. Translating gives CSVFQGNYGYTF.

This rearrangement joins TRBV10-1 to TRBJ1-1; D is ambiguous. V was trimmed by 3 bases and J by 1 base, leaving 9 bases between them. Germline V gene sequence: CDR1 WNHNN, CDR2 SYGVQD (reference sequence). This CDR3 contains 14 residues. In nucleotides, the CDR3 is TGCGCCAGCAGTGATGGGCCCAAGAACACTGAAGCTTTCTTT. It is translated as CASSDGPKNTEAFF.

V gene TRBV7-3 combines with J gene TRBJ2-7, with 8 bases matching TRBD2. The V segment lost 2 bases and the J segment 4 bases; nucleotides outside the gene matches: 4. CDR3 size: 14 residues. Germline V gene sequence: CDR1 SGHTA, CDR2 FQGTGA. For the CDR3, the DNA is TGTGCCAGCAGCTTAGCGGGGGGCCGGTACGAGCAGTACTTC. It translates to CASSLAGGRYEQYF. Complete variable domain (other parts from reference TRBV7-3 and TRBJ2-7): GAGVSQTPSNKVTEKGKYVELRCDPISGHTALYWYRQSLGQGPEFLIYFQGTGAADDSGLPNDRFFAVRPEGSVSTLKIQRTERGDSAVYLCASSLAGGRYEQYFGPGTRLTVT.

The J gene is TRBJ1-4, the V gene TRBV3-1 (or the pseudogene TRBV3-2); D is uncertain. The CDR3 runs to 13 residues. The germline gives CDR1 LGHDT, CDR2 YNNKEL (reference sequence). V was shortened by 1 base and J by 5 bases, with 5 bases between the two germline ends. Here the CDR3 reads CASSQAGNEKLFF. CDR3 nucleotides: TGTGCCAGCAGCCAAGCGGGGAATGAAAAACTGTTTTTT.

The V call is TRBV6-4, the J call TRBJ2-3, with 12 positions matching TRBD2. Germline CDR1 and CDR2: MRHNA and SNTAGT. The CDR3 has 16 residues. V trimming: 0 bases; J trimming: 5 bases; junction bases outside the gene matches: 3. The CDR3 reads CASSDSPSGGVDTQYF. The CDR3 nucleotides are TGTGCCAGCAGTGACTCGCCTAGCGGGGGGGTAGATACGCAGTATTTT.

In this sample, this clone turned up a few times. The rearrangement joins TRBV4-1 to TRBJ1-5, with 8 positions matching TRBD1. There are 14 residues in the CDR3. Germline lookup yields CDR1 MGHRA and CDR2 YSYEKL. V dropped 4 bases and J dropped 7; count of bases not matched to a gene: 6. CDR3 sequence: CASSRAGGQQPQHF. The CDR3 DNA follows: TGCGCCAGCAGCCGGGCAGGGGGCCAGCAGCCCCAGCATTTT.

V usage is TRBV7-6 and J usage is TRBJ2-1; the match to TRBD2 covers 10 bases. This CDR3 is built from 18 residues. Germline lookup yields CDR1 SGHVS and CDR2 FNYEAQ. V shed 2 bases, J shed 0 bases, and the junction held 7 bases outside the gene matches. CDR3 coding DNA: TGTGCCAGCAGCTTAATGACTAGCGGGCCTAGCTCCTACAATGAGCAGTTCTTC. The encoded protein is CASSLMTSGPSSYNEQFF.

The chain links TRBV18 to TRBJ2-5, with D unclear. V lost 2 bases and J 3 bases, leaving 19 bases between the germline ends. Germline values: CDR1 KGHSH, CDR2 LQKENI. The CDR3 is 17 amino acids. CDR3: CASSPSSRATLEETQYF. CDR3 nucleotide sequence: TGTGCCAGCTCACCATCGAGCCGAGCAACTCTAGAAGAGACCCAGTACTTC.

The rearrangement uses TRBV3-1 (or the pseudogene TRBV3-2) and TRBJ2-1; 8 bases line up with TRBD2. The CDR3 sequence is 13 residues long. Germline values: CDR1 LGHDT, CDR2 YNNKEL (reference sequence). The V gene end was trimmed by 3 bases and the J gene end by 8 bases; junction bases not matched to a gene: 3. The CDR3 reads CASSHPGGDEQFF. DNA of the CDR3: TGTGCCAGCAGCCATCCGGGAGGGGATGAGCAGTTCTTC.

The chain combines TRBV10-1 with TRBJ2-1, with TRBD2 matching over 9 bases. With 4 bases clipped from V and 0 bases from J, the junction kept 1 base outside the gene matches. The CDR3 sequence is 15 residues long. Germline CDR1 is WNHNN and CDR2 is SYGVQD (reference sequence). The CDR3 nucleotides are TGCGCCAGCAGTGTTAGCGGGAGCTCCTACAATGAGCAGTTCTTC. Translating gives CASSVSGSSYNEQFF.

The gene calls are TRBV10-3 and TRBJ1-5; a weak D match, TRBD1 (5 bases). This CDR3 spans 13 amino acids. Trimming pared 0 bases from V and 5 bases from J, leaving 5 bases between. The V gene's germline CDR1 is ENHRY and CDR2 SYGVKD. Written as DNA, the CDR3 is TGTGCCATCAGTGAGTCAGGGGATCAGCCCCAGCATTTT. Its translation is CAISESGDQPQHF.

The CDR3 reads CAAQQGGTDTQYF. The CDR3 nucleotides are TGTGCCGCCCAACAGGGGGGCACAGATACGCAGTATTTT. This chain connects TRBV10-3 to TRBJ2-3, with TRBD1 matching over 8 bases. Germline CDR1 reads ENHRY; CDR2 reads SYGVKD. V shed 11 bases, J shed 1 base, and the junction held 5 bases outside the gene matches. CDR3 length: 13 residues.

The chain links TRBV3-1 (or the pseudogene TRBV3-2) to TRBJ1-5; a possible D gene is TRBD1 (5 bases). This CDR3 is 13 amino acids long. Per germline, CDR1 LGHDT and CDR2 YNNKEL (reference sequence). Trimming removed 1 base at V and 7 bases at J, with 8 bases between. CDR3 in DNA: TGTGCCAGCAGCCAAGGCCGACAGCAGCCCCAGCATTTT. Residues: CASSQGRQQPQHF.

The chain couples TRBV27 to TRBJ1-2; D may be TRBD1 (5 bases). The CDR3 is 13 residues long. The V end was cut by 6 bases, the J end by 8 bases, with 16 bases between. Germline values: CDR1 MNHEY, CDR2 SMNVEV (reference sequence). CDR3 loop: CASSPGSSNGYTF. In DNA, the CDR3 is TGTGCCAGCAGCCCAGGGTCTTCGAACGGCTACACCTTC.

This sequence joins TRBV19 and TRBJ1-2; 8 nucleotides align to TRBD1. Losses at the gene ends were 5 bases for V and 7 bases for J; bases not matched to a gene: 9. This CDR3 is 14 amino acids long. CDR1 and CDR2 (germline): LNHDA, SQIVND (reference sequence). Here the CDR3 DNA reads TGTGCCAGTAGTTTCGGACAGGGACGGGTTGGCTACACCTTC. It codes for CASSFGQGRVGYTF.

This clone is a singleton in its sample. The chain carries TRBV3-1 (or the pseudogene TRBV3-2) and TRBJ1-4; tentative D call: TRBD1 (5 bases). The CDR3 sequence is 16 residues long. The germline V gene encodes CDR1 LGHDT and CDR2 YNNKEL (reference sequence). The germline V and J ends were trimmed by 0 bases and 3 bases, with 11 bases remaining between them. The CDR3 loop reads CASSQEGVAANEKLFF. The CDR3 nucleotides read TGTGCCAGCAGCCAAGAAGGGGTCGCGGCTAATGAAAAACTGTTTTTT.

This sequence joins TRBV19 and TRBJ1-1; D ambiguous. The CDR3 loop spans 14 amino acids. The V end lost 1 base, the J end lost 1 base, and 7 bases lay between the germline ends. The V gene's germline CDR1 is LNHDA and CDR2 SQIVND (reference sequence). The CDR3 reads CASSIGQQNTEAFF. DNA for the CDR3: TGTGCCAGTAGTATAGGACAACAGAACACTGAAGCTTTCTTT.

The chain joins TRBV4-3 to TRBJ2-5, with 9 bases aligning to TRBD1. The CDR3 length is 18 residues. Germline V CDR1 and CDR2: LGHNA, YSLEER. Losses at the gene ends were 0 bases for V and 1 base for J; bases not matched to a gene: 9. CDR3 amino acids: CASSQDDPRTGAQETQYF. The CDR3, as DNA: TGCGCCAGCAGCCAAGACGACCCCCGGACAGGGGCCCAAGAGACCCAGTACTTC.

This rearrangement joins TRBV7-2 to TRBJ1-1; possibly TRBD1 for D (5 bases). V dropped 5 bases and J dropped 4 bases, with 14 bases sitting between them. The germline V gene encodes CDR1 SGHTA and CDR2 FQGNSA. The CDR3 has 14 amino acids. CDR3 loop: CASSPQGVVTEAFF. CDR3 in DNA: TGTGCCAGCAGCCCTCAGGGTGTAGTCACTGAAGCTTTCTTT.

The V gene is TRBV5-1, the J gene TRBJ1-2; 10 bases map to TRBD1. The CDR3 runs 13 residues. CDR1 is SGHRS and CDR2 is YFSETQ in the germline V gene. After removal of 5 bases from V and 8 bases from J, the junction contained 6 bases not matched to a gene. CDR3 nucleotide sequence: TGCGCCAGCAGGGCCGGGACAGGGGACGGCTACACCTTC. Protein product: CASRAGTGDGYTF.

The chain joins TRBV7-9 to TRBJ2-3; 8 nucleotides match TRBD1. This CDR3 comprises 15 residues. J gave up 4 bases and V 2 bases, and 5 bases lay outside the gene matches. CDR1 SEHNR and CDR2 FQNEAQ come from the germline V gene (reference sequence). CDR3: CASSLTRGLSDTQYF. The DNA of the CDR3 is TGTGCCAGCAGCTTAACCAGGGGGCTCTCAGATACGCAGTATTTT.

CDR3 sequence: CASSLGLRGSEGTEAFF. The CDR3 bases are TGCGCCAGCAGCTTGGGACTCAGAGGGTCAGAGGGCACTGAAGCTTTCTTT. This chain joins TRBV5-1 and TRBJ1-1, with D hard to call. Looked up from germline, CDR1 is SGHRS and CDR2 is YFSETQ. V was cut by 0 bases and J by 4 bases, with 19 bases left in between. The CDR3 sequence is 17 residues long. The full variable domain, its missing parts supplied by reference TRBV5-1 and TRBJ1-1, is KAGVTQTPRYLIKTRGQQVTLSCSPISGHRSVSWYQQTPGQGLQFLFEYFSETQRNKGNFPGRFSGRQFSNSRSEMNVSTLELGDSALYLCASSLGLRGSEGTEAFFGQGTRLTVV.